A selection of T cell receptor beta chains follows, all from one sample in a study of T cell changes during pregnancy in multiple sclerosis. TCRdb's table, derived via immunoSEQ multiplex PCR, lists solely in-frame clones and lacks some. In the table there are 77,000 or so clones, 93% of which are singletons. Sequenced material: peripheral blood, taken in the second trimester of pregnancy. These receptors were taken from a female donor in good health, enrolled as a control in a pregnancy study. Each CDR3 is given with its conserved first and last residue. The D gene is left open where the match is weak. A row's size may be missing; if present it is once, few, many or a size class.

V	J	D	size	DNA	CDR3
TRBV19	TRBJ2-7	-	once	TGTGCCAGTAGTATCCAGAACTCCTACGAGCAGTACTTC	CASSIQNSYEQYF
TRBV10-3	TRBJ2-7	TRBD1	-	TGTGCCATCAGTGAGTGGGACAGGGGAGGCGAGCAGTACTTC	CAISEWDRGGEQYF
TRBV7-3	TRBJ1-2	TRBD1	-	TGTGCCAGCAGCTTAATCGGACAGGGGTATGGCTACACCTTC	CASSLIGQGYGYTF
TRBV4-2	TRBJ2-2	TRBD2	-	TGTGCCAGCAGCCAAGATCAGGCTAGCGGGGGGGCCGGGGAGCTGTTTTTT	CASSQDQASGGAGELFF
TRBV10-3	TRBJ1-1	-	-	TGTGCCATCAGGGACGGGGAGGACACTGAAGCTTTCTTT	CAIRDGEDTEAFF
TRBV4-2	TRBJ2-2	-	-	TGTGCCAGCAGCCAAGCGGACACCGGGGAGCTGTTTTTT	CASSQADTGELFF
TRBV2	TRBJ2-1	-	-	TGTGCCAGCAGTGAAGCGAGGGTAGCGGAGCAGTTCTTC	CASSEARVAEQFF
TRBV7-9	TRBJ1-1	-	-	TGTGCCAGCAGGGGTCGGGGTGGTGAAGCTTTCTTT	CASRGRGGEAFF
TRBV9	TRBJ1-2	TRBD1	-	TGTGCCAGCACCCCCTGGGGGACAGAGACCTATGGCTACACCTTC	CASTPWGTETYGYTF
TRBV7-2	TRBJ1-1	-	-	TGTGCCAGCAGTCTAACAGAAAACACTGAAGCTTTCTTT	CASSLTENTEAFF
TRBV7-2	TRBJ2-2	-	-	TGTGCCAGCAGCATGAGCCTCGGGGAGCTGTTTTTT	CASSMSLGELFF
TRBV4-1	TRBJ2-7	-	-	TGCGCCAGCAGCCAAGACGGGTACGAGCAGTACTTC	CASSQDGYEQYF
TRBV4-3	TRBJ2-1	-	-	TGCGCCAGCAGCCAAACCCACAGGGCGGACAATGAGCAGTTCTTC	CASSQTHRADNEQFF
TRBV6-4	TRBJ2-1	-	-	TGTGCCAGCAGTGACAAGCAGGGGAAGCAGTTCTTC	CASSDKQGKQFF
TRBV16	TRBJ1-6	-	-	TGTGCCAGCAGCCAATGGAGGGGGAGGGGAAGACTTGATTCACCCCTCCACTTT	CASSQWRGRGRLDSPLHF
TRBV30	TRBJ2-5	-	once	TGTGCCTGGAGTGTTCTGCCGGAAGAGACCCAGTACTTC	CAWSVLPEETQYF
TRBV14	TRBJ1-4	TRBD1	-	TGTGCCAGCAGCCAAGGTTCAGGGGGCGCAACTAATGAAAAACTGTTTTTT	CASSQGSGGATNEKLFF
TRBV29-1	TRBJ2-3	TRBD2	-	TGCAGCGTCGGGACTAGCCTTACCACAGATACGCAGTATTTT	CSVGTSLTTDTQYF
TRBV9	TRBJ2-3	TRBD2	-	TGTGCCAGCAGCGTAGGTAATAGCGGGGGGGATACGCAGTATTTT	CASSVGNSGGDTQYF
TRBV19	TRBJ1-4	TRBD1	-	TGTGCCAGTAGGTACTGGGACAGGGGTGAAAAACTGTTTTTT	CASRYWDRGEKLFF
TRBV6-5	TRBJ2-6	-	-	TGTGCCAGCAGTTGGACAGATCCCTCTGGGGCCAACGTCCTGACTTTC	CASSWTDPSGANVLTF
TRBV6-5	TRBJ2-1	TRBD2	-	TGTGCCAGCACCATAGCGGGGGGGCCGGGTGAGCAGTTCTTC	CASTIAGGPGEQFF
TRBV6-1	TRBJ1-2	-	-	TGTGCCAGCAGTGACATCCAGGGGAATGGCTACACCTTC	CASSDIQGNGYTF
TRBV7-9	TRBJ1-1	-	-	TGTGCCAGCAGCTTAGGCGGGGGGAGGGACACTGAAGCTTTCTTT	CASSLGGGRDTEAFF
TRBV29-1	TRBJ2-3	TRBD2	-	TGCAGCGTTGGTAGCGGGGGGCCCACAGATACGCAGTATTTT	CSVGSGGPTDTQYF
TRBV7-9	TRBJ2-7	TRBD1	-	TGTGCCAGCAGCTCGCACGGACAGGGTAAGGGCTACGAGCAGTACTTC	CASSSHGQGKGYEQYF
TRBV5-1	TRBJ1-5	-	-	TGCGCCAGCAGCTGGAGACCTACTCAGCCCCAGCATTTT	CASSWRPTQPQHF
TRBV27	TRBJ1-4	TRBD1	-	TGTGCCAGCAGTTTAGAGACAGGGTCTAATGAAAAACTGTTTTTT	CASSLETGSNEKLFF
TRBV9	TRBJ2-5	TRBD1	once	TGTGCCAGCAGCGTCAGTACCGGGACAGGGGTTCCGAAAGAGACCCAGTACTTC	CASSVSTGTGVPKETQYF
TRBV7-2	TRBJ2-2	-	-	TGTGCCAGCAGCTTAAGGTTTTCTAGCCCCGGGGAGCTGTTTTTT	CASSLRFSSPGELFF
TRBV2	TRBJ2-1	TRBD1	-	TGTGCCAGCAGTGGGACAGGTAGACAGGATGAGCAGTTCTTC	CASSGTGRQDEQFF
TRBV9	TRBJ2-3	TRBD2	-	TGTGCCAGCAGCGTAGTCGAGACTAGCGGGGGACTAGCAGATACGCAGTATTTT	CASSVVETSGGLADTQYF
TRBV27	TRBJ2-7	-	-	TGTGCCAGCAGTATAAAATTCAGGGAATACGAGCAGTACTTC	CASSIKFREYEQYF
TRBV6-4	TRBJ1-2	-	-	TGTGCCAGCAGTCAAGTAGGGGAAGATGGCTACACCTTC	CASSQVGEDGYTF
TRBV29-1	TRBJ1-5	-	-	TGCAGCGTTGGGGAGTTGGGCAATCAGCCCCAGCATTTT	CSVGELGNQPQHF
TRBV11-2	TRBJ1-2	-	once	TGTGCCAGCAGCTACGGGGGACTGAACTATGGCTACACCTTC	CASSYGGLNYGYTF
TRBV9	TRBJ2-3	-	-	TGTGCCAGCAGCGGTTTATCTAGTGCAGATACGCAGTATTTT	CASSGLSSADTQYF
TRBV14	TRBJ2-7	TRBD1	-	TGTGCCAGCAGCGACCGGGACAGGGCCGTCTTTAAGCAGTACTTC	CASSDRDRAVFKQYF
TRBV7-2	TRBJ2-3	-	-	TGTGCCAGCAGCTGGTCGAGTACGTCAGATACGCAGTATTTT	CASSWSSTSDTQYF
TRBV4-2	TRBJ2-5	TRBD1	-	TGTGCCAGCAGCCAAGCCTACGGGACAGGGGAGACCCAGTACTTC	CASSQAYGTGETQYF